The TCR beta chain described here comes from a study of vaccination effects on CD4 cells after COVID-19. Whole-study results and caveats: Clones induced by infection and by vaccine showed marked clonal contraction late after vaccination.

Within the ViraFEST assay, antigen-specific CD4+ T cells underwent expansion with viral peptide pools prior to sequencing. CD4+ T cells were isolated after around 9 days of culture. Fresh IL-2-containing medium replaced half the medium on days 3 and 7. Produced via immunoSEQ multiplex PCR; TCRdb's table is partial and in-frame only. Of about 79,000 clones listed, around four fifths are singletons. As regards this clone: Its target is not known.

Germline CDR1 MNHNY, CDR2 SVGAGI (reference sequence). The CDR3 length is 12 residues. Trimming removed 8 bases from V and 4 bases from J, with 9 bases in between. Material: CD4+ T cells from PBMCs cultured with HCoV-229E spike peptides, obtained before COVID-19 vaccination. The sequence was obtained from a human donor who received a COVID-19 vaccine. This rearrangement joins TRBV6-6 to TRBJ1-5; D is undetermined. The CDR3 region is CASHLGNQPQHF. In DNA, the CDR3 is TGTGCCAGCCACCTGGGGAATCAGCCCCAGCATTTT.